These 26 T cell receptor beta chains were all obtained from the same sample, sequenced in a study of blood T cell repertoires in COVID-19. This table comes from immunoSEQ multiplex PCR, and its TCRdb copy is limited to in-frame clones, with some not included. Of about 230,000 clones in the sample, approximately 81% were seen once. Sequenced material: peripheral blood. These receptors all come from a man aged 35-49 years with acute or convalescent COVID-19.

The chain uses TRBV5-8 and TRBJ1-4; D ambiguous. CDR3 length equals 12 residues. Germline V gene data show CDR1 as SGHTS and CDR2 as YDEGEE. The germline V and J ends were trimmed by 2 bases and 8 bases, with 7 bases remaining between them. CDR3 sequence reads: CASSFGEEKLFF. For the CDR3, the DNA is TGTGCCAGCAGCTTTGGTGAGGAAAAACTGTTTTTT.

The chain uses TRBV19 and TRBJ2-2; the D gene is possibly TRBD1 (7 bases). The V gene's germline CDR1 is LNHDA and CDR2 SQIVND (reference sequence). The length of the CDR3 is 16 residues. V gave up 1 base and J gave up 2 bases, with 11 bases separating them. The CDR3 nucleotides read TGTGCCAGTAGTATAGCCAGGGGGGCCAACACCGGGGAGCTGTTTTTT. Its translation: CASSIARGANTGELFF.

The sample holds one count of this clone. The chain employs TRBV28 and TRBJ1-6; D gene ambiguous. The length of the CDR3 is 15 residues. V shed 3 bases and J shed 14 bases, with 20 bases lying between them. CDR1 is MDHEN and CDR2 is SYDVKM in the germline V gene. The CDR3 loop is CASSFLSAPISTLHF. CDR3 bases: TGTGCCAGCAGTTTCCTCTCCGCGCCTATATCGACCCTCCACTTT.

The chain carries TRBV30 and TRBJ1-6; D remains ambiguous. CDR3 length equals 13 residues. Germline lookup yields CDR1 GTSNPN and CDR2 SVGIG (reference sequence). V was cut by 5 bases and J by 8 bases, with 13 bases left in between. CDR3 region: CAWAPATDSPLHF. The CDR3 coding sequence is TGTGCCTGGGCCCCCGCAACGGATTCACCCCTCCACTTT.

The chain joins TRBV5-4 to TRBJ2-1, with a weak D call TRBD2 (5 bases). The CDR3 runs 15 residues. From germline, CDR1 is SGHNT and CDR2 YYREEE (reference sequence). Between the trimmed V and J ends, which lost 0 bases and 6 bases, there was a span of 13 bases. CDR3 DNA sequence: TGTGCCAGCAGCTTGGGCGGGTCAATGGGCAATGAGCAGTTCTTC. Its translation: CASSLGGSMGNEQFF.

The V gene is TRBV6-1, the J gene TRBJ1-2; no reliable D call. The germline V and J ends were trimmed by 1 base and 1 base, with 10 bases remaining between them. The V gene's germline CDR1 is MNHNS and CDR2 SASEGT. CDR3 length: 15 amino acids. For the CDR3, the DNA is TGTGCCAGCAGTGAAGGTCTCGAGCGTAACTATGGCTACACCTTC. It is translated as CASSEGLERNYGYTF.

V usage is TRBV29-1 and J usage is TRBJ1-2; D remains ambiguous. Germline V gives CDR1 SQVTM, CDR2 ANQGSEA. Trimming removed 3 bases from V and 5 bases from J, with 7 bases in between. CDR3 size: 11 residues. The DNA of the CDR3 is TGCAGCGTTGAGCGGGCGTATGGCTACACCTTC. Its protein is CSVERAYGYTF.

The CDR3 DNA reads as TGTGCCAGCAGTTACCCGGTCGGGCCCCAGCATTTT. It encodes CASSYPVGPQHF. The chain links TRBV7-2 to TRBJ1-5; D gene ambiguous. CDR1 SGHTA and CDR2 FQGNSA come from the germline V gene. The V and J ends lost 6 bases and 9 bases respectively, with 12 bases between them. This CDR3 contains 12 residues.

V is TRBV4-1 and J is TRBJ1-2; D unresolved. Germline V gives CDR1 MGHRA, CDR2 YSYEKL. Trimming took 4 bases from V and 1 from J, leaving 13 bases between them. This CDR3 region has 15 residues. The CDR3 DNA reads TGCGCCAGCAGCCCGGGGAATCCTTATAACTATGGCTACACCTTC. This codes for CASSPGNPYNYGYTF.

The chain joins TRBV15 to TRBJ1-2, with TRBD1 matching over 7 bases. CDR3 length: 18 amino acids. Unmatched junction bases numbered 16, after V lost 5 bases and J lost 1 base. Germline CDR1 reads LNHNV; CDR2 reads YYDKDF (reference sequence). CDR3 residues: CATSGEVGTARVNYGYTF. CDR3 DNA sequence: TGTGCCACCAGCGGGGAGGTTGGGACAGCCAGAGTTAACTATGGCTACACCTTC. The complete variable domain, with remaining parts taken from reference TRBV15 and TRBJ1-2, reads DAMVIQNPRYQVTQFGKPVTLSCSQTLNHNVMYWYQQKSSQAPKLLFHYYDKDFNNEADTPDNFQSRRPNTSFCFLDIRSPGLGDTAMYLCATSGEVGTARVNYGYTFGSGTRLTVV.

V usage is TRBV7-2 and J usage is TRBJ2-2; no clear D gene. The CDR3 length is 14 residues. CDR1 is SGHTA and CDR2 is FQGNSA in the germline V gene. The V end was cut by 1 base, the J end by 2 bases, with 5 bases between. CDR3 residues: CASSLGYNTGELFF. The CDR3, as DNA: TGTGCCAGCAGCTTAGGCTATAACACCGGGGAGCTGTTTTTT.

V gene TRBV10-3 combines with J gene TRBJ2-2; the D gene is possibly TRBD2 (6 bases). V lost 2 bases, J lost 1 base, and 11 bases lay in between. CDR3 length: 16 residues. Germline V CDR1 and CDR2: ENHRY, SYGVKD. CDR3 sequence (DNA): TGTGCCATCAGTGAGGTAATAGCGGAGAACACCGGGGAGCTGTTTTTT. It specifies CAISEVIAENTGELFF.

Comment on this clone: This sample includes further DNA sequences coding for the same CDR3. The chain uses TRBV5-1 and TRBJ2-7; tentative D call: TRBD1 (5 bases). From germline, CDR1 is SGHRS and CDR2 YFSETQ. Trimming took off 4 bases at V and 0 bases at J, with 14 bases between the two ends. The CDR3 loop spans 15 amino acids. The CDR3 DNA reads as TGCGCCAGCAGCCCCTTGGCAGGGTCCTCCTACGAGCAGTACTTC. This translates into CASSPLAGSSYEQYF.

The rearrangement links TRBV2 to TRBJ2-1; 7 bases map to TRBD2. The V segment lost 5 bases and the J segment 4 bases; nucleotides outside the gene matches: 5. This CDR3 is built from 14 residues. Germline V gives CDR1 SNHLY, CDR2 FYNNEI. CDR3 DNA: TGTGCCAGCAGTCCCAGCGGGAAGTACAATGAGCAGTTCTTC. It codes for CASSPSGKYNEQFF.

The rearrangement uses TRBV18 and TRBJ2-1, with unresolved D. The V gene's germline CDR1 is KGHSH and CDR2 LQKENI. The CDR3 extends over 15 amino acids. The germline V and J ends were trimmed by 0 bases and 2 bases, with 8 bases remaining between them. The CDR3 loop reads CASSPPSRTYNEQFF. Here the CDR3 DNA reads TGTGCCAGCTCACCACCTAGTCGAACCTACAATGAGCAGTTCTTC.

This chain links TRBV7-2 with TRBJ1-2; TRBD1 matches 9 bases. CDR1 is SGHTA and CDR2 is FQGNSA in the germline V gene. CDR3 length: 15 residues. V gave up 5 bases and J gave up 2 bases; unmatched junction bases: 6. CDR3 DNA: TGTGCCAGCAGCCCAGGACAGGGGTGGAACTATGGCTACACCTTC. Residues: CASSPGQGWNYGYTF.

The rearrangement links TRBV28 to TRBJ2-1; TRBD1 aligns across 10 bases. The CDR3 length is 15 residues. Germline V gives CDR1 MDHEN, CDR2 SYDVKM. V dropped 6 bases and J dropped 3; count of bases not matched to a gene: 5. CDR3 bases: TGTGCCAGCAGGGGCGGGACAGGGGTCTACAATGAGCAGTTCTTC. Encoded protein: CASRGGTGVYNEQFF.

The chain has TRBV18 and TRBJ1-3; 8 bases match TRBD1. CDR3 length: 15 residues. V dropped 3 bases and J dropped 2; count of bases not matched to a gene: 3. Germline lookup yields CDR1 KGHSH and CDR2 LQKENI. The CDR3 reads CASSPPGQAGNTIYF. Here the CDR3 DNA reads TGTGCCAGCTCACCCCCGGGACAGGCTGGAAACACCATATATTTT. The full variable domain, its missing parts supplied by reference TRBV18 and TRBJ1-3, is NAGVMQNPRHLVRRRGQEARLRCSPMKGHSHVYWYRQLPEEGLKFMVYLQKENIIDESGMPKERFSAEFPKEGPSILRIQQVVRGDSAAYFCASSPPGQAGNTIYFGEGSWLTVV.

This chain joins TRBV7-9 and TRBJ1-2; 9 nucleotides align to TRBD1. CDR3 length equals 14 residues. Per germline, CDR1 SEHNR and CDR2 FQNEAQ (reference sequence). V lost 5 bases and J lost 3; bases outside the gene matches: 4. The CDR3 reads CASSRTGGDYGYTF. The CDR3 bases are TGTGCCAGCAGCCGTACAGGGGGCGACTATGGCTACACCTTC.

The gene calls are TRBV5-8 and TRBJ1-2; TRBD1 agrees at 11 bases. The germline V gene has CDR1 SGHTS and CDR2 YDEGEE. V trimming: 4 bases; J trimming: 5 bases; junction bases outside the gene matches: 7. There are 15 residues in the CDR3. CDR3 coding DNA: TGTGCCAGCAGCCCTGGGACAGGGGGATGGTATGGCTACACCTTC. Translating gives CASSPGTGGWYGYTF.

The gene calls are TRBV5-5 and TRBJ2-4, with a weak D call TRBD1 (5 bases). Deletions cut 0 bases from V and 4 bases from J, with 11 bases between. CDR1 and CDR2 from the germline V gene are SGHKS and YYEKEE (reference sequence). This CDR3 is built from 15 residues. CDR3 amino acids: CASSLESRQKNIQYF. DNA for the CDR3: TGTGCCAGCAGCTTGGAATCTCGACAGAAAAACATTCAGTACTTC.

CDR3 DNA sequence: TGTGCCATCGGGCTCCTCGGGACAGGTAGCTATGGCTACACCTTC. Protein: CAIGLLGTGSYGYTF. This rearrangement joins TRBV10-3 to TRBJ1-2, with 8 bases matching TRBD1. The ends lost 8 bases at V and 4 bases at J; junction bases unmatched: 12. In germline, CDR1 is ENHRY, CDR2 SYGVKD. The CDR3 runs 15 residues.

This chain uses TRBV29-1 with TRBJ1-1; possible D gene TRBD1, 6 bases. Between the trimmed V and J ends, which lost 6 bases and 2 bases, there was a span of 13 bases. CDR1 and CDR2 (germline): SQVTM, ANQGSEA. The CDR3 is 13 residues long. The CDR3 DNA reads TGCAGCGTGCCAGGGGTCCTAAACACTGAAGCTTTCTTT. This sequence encodes CSVPGVLNTEAFF.

This sequence joins TRBV20-1 and TRBJ1-2; D not certain. V lost 1 base, J lost 8 bases, and 5 bases lay in between. The length of the CDR3 is 10 residues. Germline V gives CDR1 DFQATT, CDR2 SNEGSKA (reference sequence). The CDR3 coding sequence is TGCAGTGCTAGAGGGCGGGGCTACACCTTC. Encoded protein: CSARGRGYTF.

The chain employs TRBV9 and TRBJ1-2; D is uncertain. V lost 0 bases and J 7 bases, leaving 19 bases between the germline ends. Germline CDR1 reads SGDLS; CDR2 reads YYNGEE. This CDR3 comprises 16 residues. CDR3: CASSVEGRRGGGGYTF. The CDR3 region has the DNA TGTGCCAGCAGCGTAGAAGGGAGACGGGGTGGAGGTGGCTACACCTTC.

V and J are TRBV7-3 and TRBJ2-7; TRBD1 might be the D (5 bases). CDR3 size: 16 residues. Germline CDR1 and CDR2: SGHTA and FQGTGA. V lost 5 bases and J lost 6, with 23 bases in between. The CDR3: CASSNPDSLGVGEQYF. DNA of the CDR3: TGTGCCAGCAGCAACCCCGACAGTCTTGGGGTAGGCGAGCAGTACTTC.